This TCR beta chain was captured in a study of cytomegalovirus exposure and HLA in healthy donors (dated by TCRdb to 2016 to 2017). In the study overall: In an earlier analysis of around 540 of the donors, around 290 Gb of sequence data and 100 million or so unique TCR beta sequences from about 179 million T cells were reported. An early release that covered more than 550 HLA-typed donors contained about 290 gigabases of sequencing data and roughly 84 million unique TCR sequences. The genetic ancestry cluster associated with self-reported Caucasian donors included approximately 85% of the 398 genotyped donors. The study aimed to test whether signatures of past pathogen exposure could be identified by cataloging public T cell receptors. The study used immunosequencing to profile the T cell repertoires of several hundred subjects and linked those repertoires to cytomegalovirus serostatus. A separate validation cohort of 90 to 150 different subjects was used in addition to the roughly 640-subject first cohort. High-throughput TCR immunosequencing, statistical association of individual TCRs with disease status, and machine learning were combined to predict cytomegalovirus infection status. A later analysis re-examined previously published TCR beta repertoires from roughly 720 donors and added high-resolution HLA genotyping to investigate patterns of TCR occurrence. Rather than drawing on any new phenotypic data, the later analysis identified candidate immune exposures from TCR beta sequences and the way those sequences occurred across donors. In an earlier analysis of 500 to 650 of the donors, high-throughput TCR beta sequencing was used to judge whether each TCR beta V gene segment behaved as functional or pseudogenic. Donor age, sex, ethnicity and CMV serostatus were compiled alongside the repertoire data. In a later genetic analysis, genome-wide SNP genotypes for about three fifths of the roughly 670 donors were used, and that subset was treated as a discovery cohort. All discovery cohort repertoires had been generated on a single sequencing platform. Class I and class II HLA loci were covered by the typing at four-digit resolution. Typing coverage differed by locus: A, B, C, DRB1 and DQB1 were typed in about 620-640 donors, DQA1 in roughly 500, DPA1 in nearly 610, and DPB1 in 400 to 490. About five DR-DQ haplotypes were handled as single units for association and clustering, since linkage in the cohort was strong. On average, approximately 250,000 unique TCR beta nucleotide sequences were sequenced per donor among 398 genotyped donors of the cohort, with roughly 18% of those sequences being non-productive. Beyond this particular receptor, the publication reports: Linkage disequilibrium might explain the correlated functional status among segregating V segments, but an unknown experimental factor could not be excluded. CMV serostatus was the only immune exposure information available for the cohort. A later analysis found that TCR association rates varied across HLA loci, with DRB1 alleles showing the most associated TCRs and HLA-C alleles the fewest. A later analysis associated about 18,000 TCR beta sequences with specific HLA alleles at a false discovery rate of 0.05. Several of the top co-occurrence clusters appeared to be linked to parvovirus B19, influenza, CMV and Epstein-Barr virus, according to a later analysis. Sequencing depth was assumed to be roughly uniform across donors in the presence/absence analyses, though that assumption may not hold. Cytomegalovirus status was reported to be diagnosed by the classifier with high specificity and sensitivity in both the original and validation cohorts. Strong co-occurrence of HLA alleles, especially DR and DQ, made assigning TCR associations to individual alleles difficult. Because HLA typing was unavailable for some donors at each locus, only the typed subset was used in association tests. A further reported finding was that TCR beta sequences accurately predicted the HLA-A and HLA-B alleles for most subjects in the first cohort. In vitro tests confirmed that a few of the cytomegalovirus-associated TCR beta chains recognize cytomegalovirus antigens. Because the 87-base-pair reads could not distinguish some IMGT-functional V segments, including TRBV6-2 and TRBV6-3, those segments were excluded. Compared with equally common non-associated chains, HLA-associated TCR beta chains in a later analysis were more clonally expanded and had lower generation probabilities. According to the authors, the approach could potentially be generalized to other disease states and immunological phenotypes. A total of 150 or so TCR beta chains were listed by the study as associated with cytomegalovirus. Broadly in line with IMGT annotations, most TCR beta V segments showed up in productive rearrangements about 90% or about 30% of the time in an earlier analysis of a few hundred of the donors. The sequencing pipeline was judged likely to have produced a cluster of highly shared sequence variants as a technical artifact. According to a later genetic analysis, donors in an Asian-associated ancestry cluster had fewer N-insertions in productive TCRs than the roughly 700-donor mean. Because counts were too low, about 17 rarely observed V segments, including chromosome 9 orphons, were excluded from the earlier analysis of fewer than 650 of the donors. Most CMV-associated TCR beta chains appeared to be HLA-restricted in a later analysis, and the HLA associations seemed to be driven largely by CMV exposure. Only TCR beta chains were sequenced in this cohort, and the absence of alpha or paired-chain data limited detectable features. An association between a missense DCLRE1C variant and V-gene and J-gene trimming of TCR beta chains was found in a later genetic analysis and replicated in an independent cohort. Across donors, most TCR sequences were observed very rarely, whereas some public TCRs were present in many individuals.

A note on this clone: Its binding antigen is unknown. Its ends do not fully match the called genes, so a read error is possible.

The CDR3 spans 15 residues, from the cysteine through the phenylalanine. The CDR3 DNA has 45 bases and is translated from base 1. The germline V gene encodes CDR1 SGDLS and CDR2 YYNGEE. Library construction relied on the immunoSEQ multiplex PCR assay. For the multiplex PCR, a mixture combining 60 forward primers for TCR Vbeta segments and 13 reverse primers for TCR Jbeta segments was used. A multiplex PCR assay on genomic DNA amplified the CDR3 region of rearranged TCR beta genes. Amplified TCR beta libraries were sequenced as 87-base-pair reads on the Illumina HiSeq System. Per the source publication's procedure: A later analysis tallied 70 million to 100 million unique TCR beta chains across the approximately 670 repertoires, and around 12 million of those chains were shared by two or more donors. Raw reads were error-corrected and collapsed into unique sequences with a nearest-neighbor algorithm that merged closely related sequences to remove PCR and sequencing errors. CDR3 sequences were aligned to IMGT reference sequences to assign V, D and J gene segments. For a sequence to be retained, at least a six-nucleotide match to both a V gene segment and a J gene segment was required. A rearrangement was called productive if the CDR3 had no stop codons and remained in frame with V and J, and every other rearrangement was called non-productive. Following IMGT convention, CDR3 was defined as the stretch from the second conserved V-encoded cysteine up to the conserved J-encoded phenylalanine. The earlier analysis of about 570 of the donors excluded any sequence lacking an unambiguous match to a single V gene segment. An earlier analysis of about 600 of the donors called V segments functional above 56.7% productive rearrangements and segregating when the between-donor standard deviation exceeded 5%. To diagnose cytomegalovirus status from the catalog of TCR beta chain sequences, a statistical classification framework was built. A later analysis assigned V and J genes by comparing TCR nucleotide sequences with IMGT/GENE-DB human TR gene sequences. In a later analysis, CDR3 sequences and most-parsimonious VDJ recombination scenarios were assigned using the TCRdist pipeline. In a later analysis, each TCR beta chain was defined by its CDR3 amino acid sequence together with its V-gene family, and reads without a unique V-gene family were excluded. As a way to deal with suspected cross-contamination and a sequencing artifact, a later analysis dropped approximately 570 nucleotide sequences that were highly shared and had low generation probability. In a later analysis, a clonal expansion index for each public chain was calculated from normalized within-repertoire ranks of inferred template counts. In a later analysis, generation probabilities were computed with a VDJ recombination model fitted to out-of-frame rearrangements, and the resulting probabilities were checked against IGoR. In a later analysis, TCR-TCR, TCR-HLA and TCR-CMV co-occurrence was scored with hypergeometric tests, and a repertoire-size bias correction was applied to TCR pairs. In a later analysis, false discovery rates were estimated by permuting HLA or CMV assignments 20 times. In a later analysis, co-occurring TCRs were grouped using DBSCAN, with TCRdist sequence similarity added in when clustering inside HLA-allele-positive subsets. Repertoires with fewer than 30,000 or more than 120,000 public chains were left out of co-occurrence clustering, as were four to six repertoires with anomalous nucleotide sharing. TCRdb mirrors the immuneACCESS table, restricted to in-frame sequences. Some clones are absent from its copies; in checked studies, under half trace to an unresolved V gene, and the reason for the others is unknown. The D gene and trimming were derived from the DNA, and the V and J assignments and clone size from that table. This sample holds about 120,000 clones; over 65% were observed only once. Roughly 3.5% of the sample belongs to the ten largest clones.

The cohort consisted of hundreds of healthy bone marrow donors. At the time of sampling, every cohort member was nominally healthy, though immune exposures that went unrecorded were likely present. The donor tested CMV seropositive, placing the donor among the approximately 290 seropositive members of the cohort. A peripheral blood sample was collected from each donor, and TCR beta sequencing was performed on peripheral blood mononuclear cells. The Qiagen DNeasy Blood Extraction Kit was used to extract genomic DNA from the blood cell samples. The specimen was PBMCs. This clonotype originated in a woman aged 25 to 39 in good health and CMV-seropositive. The chain couples TRBV9 to TRBJ2-5; 8 junctional bases match TRBD1. TRBJ2-7 matches the DNA end more closely, so the J call is doubtful. The CDR3 here reads CASNVHGQGPYEQYF. The nucleotide sequence reads TGTGCCAGCAACGTACACGGACAGGGTCCCTACGAGCAGTACTTC.